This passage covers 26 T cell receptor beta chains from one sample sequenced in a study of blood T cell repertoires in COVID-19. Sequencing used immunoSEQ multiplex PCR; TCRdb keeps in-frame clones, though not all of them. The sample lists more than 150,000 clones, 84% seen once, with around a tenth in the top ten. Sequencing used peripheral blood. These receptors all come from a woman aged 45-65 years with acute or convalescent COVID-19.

In DNA form, the CDR3 reads TGTGCCAGCAGCCCCCCTCTCCCAACGGGGACCCAGTACTTC. Amino acids: CASSPPLPTGTQYF. The chain is built from TRBV7-9 and TRBJ2-5; D call uncertain. The CDR3 consists of 14 residues. Trimming stripped 5 bases from V and 7 bases from J, with 17 bases between. Germline-derived CDR1 and CDR2 are SEHNR and FQNEAQ (reference sequence).

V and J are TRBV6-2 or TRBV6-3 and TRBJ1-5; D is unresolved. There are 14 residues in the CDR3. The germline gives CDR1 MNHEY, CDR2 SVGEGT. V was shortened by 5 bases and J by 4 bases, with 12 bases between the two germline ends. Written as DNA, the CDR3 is TGTGCCAGCAGTCCCCTTGGGCCTAATCAGCCCCAGCATTTT. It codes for CASSPLGPNQPQHF.

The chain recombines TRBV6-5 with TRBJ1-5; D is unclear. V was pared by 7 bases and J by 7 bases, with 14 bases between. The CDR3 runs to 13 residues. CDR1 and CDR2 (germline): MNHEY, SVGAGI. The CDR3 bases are TGTGCCAGCACAGAGGGCTTCGGCCAGCCCCAGCATTTT. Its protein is CASTEGFGQPQHF.

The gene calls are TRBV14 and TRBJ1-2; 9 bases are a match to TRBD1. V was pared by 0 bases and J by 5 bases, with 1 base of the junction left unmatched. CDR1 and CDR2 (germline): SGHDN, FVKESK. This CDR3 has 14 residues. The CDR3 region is CASSQDGTGYGYTF. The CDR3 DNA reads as TGTGCCAGCAGCCAAGACGGGACAGGGTATGGCTACACCTTC.

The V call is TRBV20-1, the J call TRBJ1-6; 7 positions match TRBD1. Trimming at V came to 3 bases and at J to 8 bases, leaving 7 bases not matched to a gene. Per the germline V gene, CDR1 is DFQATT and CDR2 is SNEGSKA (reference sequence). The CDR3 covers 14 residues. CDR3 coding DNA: TGCAGTGCTAGTCAGTCCAGGGGGGATTCACCCCTCCACTTT. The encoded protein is CSASQSRGDSPLHF.

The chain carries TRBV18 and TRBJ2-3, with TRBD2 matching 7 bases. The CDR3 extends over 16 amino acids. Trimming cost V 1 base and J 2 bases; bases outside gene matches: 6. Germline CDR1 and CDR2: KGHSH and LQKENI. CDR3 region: CASSPLEGGITDTQYF. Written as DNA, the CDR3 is TGTGCCAGCTCACCACTCGAGGGAGGGATCACAGATACGCAGTATTTT. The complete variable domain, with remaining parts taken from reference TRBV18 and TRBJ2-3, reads NAGVMQNPRHLVRRRGQEARLRCSPMKGHSHVYWYRQLPEEGLKFMVYLQKENIIDESGMPKERFSAEFPKEGPSILRIQQVVRGDSAAYFCASSPLEGGITDTQYFGPGTRLTVL.

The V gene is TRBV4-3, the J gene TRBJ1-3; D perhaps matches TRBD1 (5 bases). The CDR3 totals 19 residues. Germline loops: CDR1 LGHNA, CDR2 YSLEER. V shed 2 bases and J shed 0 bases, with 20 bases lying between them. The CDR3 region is CASSQREAGPIDSGNTIYF. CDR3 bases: TGCGCCAGCAGCCAAAGGGAAGCGGGACCGATAGACTCTGGAAACACCATATATTTT.

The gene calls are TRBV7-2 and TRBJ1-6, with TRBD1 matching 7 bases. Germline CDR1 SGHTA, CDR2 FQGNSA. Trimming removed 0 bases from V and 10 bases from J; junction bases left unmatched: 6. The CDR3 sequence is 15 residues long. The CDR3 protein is CASSLAQRGQSPLHF. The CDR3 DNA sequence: TGTGCCAGCAGCTTAGCGCAGAGGGGGCAGTCACCCCTCCACTTT.

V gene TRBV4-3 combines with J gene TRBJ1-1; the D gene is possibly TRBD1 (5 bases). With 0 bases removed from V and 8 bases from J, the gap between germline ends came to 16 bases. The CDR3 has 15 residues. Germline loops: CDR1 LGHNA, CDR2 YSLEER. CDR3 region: CASSQDLNGAREAFF. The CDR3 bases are TGCGCCAGCAGCCAAGACCTTAATGGGGCCCGGGAAGCTTTCTTT.

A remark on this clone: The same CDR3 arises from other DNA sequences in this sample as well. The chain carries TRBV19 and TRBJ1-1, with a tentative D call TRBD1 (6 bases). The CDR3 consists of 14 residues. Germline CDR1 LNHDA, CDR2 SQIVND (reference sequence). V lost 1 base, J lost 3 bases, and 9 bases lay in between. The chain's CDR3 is CASSIGQGYTEAFF. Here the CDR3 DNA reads TGTGCCAGTAGTATAGGGCAGGGGTACACTGAAGCTTTCTTT.

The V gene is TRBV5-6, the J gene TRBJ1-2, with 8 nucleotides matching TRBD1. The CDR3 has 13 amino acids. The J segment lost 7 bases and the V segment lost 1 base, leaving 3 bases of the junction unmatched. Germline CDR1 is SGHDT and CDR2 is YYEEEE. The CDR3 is CASSLRTGFGYTF. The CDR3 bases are TGTGCCAGCAGCTTGAGGACAGGGTTTGGCTACACCTTC.

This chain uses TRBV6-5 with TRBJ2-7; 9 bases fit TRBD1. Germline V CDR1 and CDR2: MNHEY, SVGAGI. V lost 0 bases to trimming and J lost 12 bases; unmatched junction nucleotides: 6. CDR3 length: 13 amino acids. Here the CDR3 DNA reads TGTGCCAGCAGTTACTCTGACAGGGGGATTGTGTACTTC. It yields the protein CASSYSDRGIVYF.

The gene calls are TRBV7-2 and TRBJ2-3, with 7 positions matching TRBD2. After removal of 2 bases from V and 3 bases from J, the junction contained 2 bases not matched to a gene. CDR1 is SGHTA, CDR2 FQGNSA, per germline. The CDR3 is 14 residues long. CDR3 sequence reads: CASSLMRETDTQYF. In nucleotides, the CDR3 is TGTGCCAGCAGCTTAATGCGGGAGACAGATACGCAGTATTTT.

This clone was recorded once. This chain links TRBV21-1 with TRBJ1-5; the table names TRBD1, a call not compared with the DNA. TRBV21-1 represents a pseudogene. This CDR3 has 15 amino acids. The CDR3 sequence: CASSLDRAGNQPQHF. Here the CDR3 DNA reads TGTGCCAGCAGCCTTGACAGGGCGGGCAATCAGCCCCAGCATTTT.

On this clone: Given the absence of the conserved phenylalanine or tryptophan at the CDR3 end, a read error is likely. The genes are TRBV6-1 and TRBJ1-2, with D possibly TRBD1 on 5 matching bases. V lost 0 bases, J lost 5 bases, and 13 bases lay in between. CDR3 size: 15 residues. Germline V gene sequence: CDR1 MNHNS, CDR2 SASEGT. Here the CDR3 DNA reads TGTGCCAGCAGTGAAGCCGCGGACATACTTTATGGCTACACCCTC. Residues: CASSEAADILYGYTL.

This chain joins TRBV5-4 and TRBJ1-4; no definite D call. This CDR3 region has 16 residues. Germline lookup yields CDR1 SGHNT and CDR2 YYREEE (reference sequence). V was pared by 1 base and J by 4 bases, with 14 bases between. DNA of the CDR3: TGTGCCAGCAGCTTGAACTCGGGTGACTTTAATGAAAAACTGTTTTTT. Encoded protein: CASSLNSGDFNEKLFF.

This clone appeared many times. The CDR3 DNA reads as TGTGCCAGCAGTTTTCTAGCGCAGAACACCGGGGAGCTGTTTTTT. Residues: CASSFLAQNTGELFF. The chain recombines TRBV27 with TRBJ2-2, with a tentative D call TRBD2 (6 bases). The V gene lost 3 bases and the J gene lost 1 base, with 9 bases spanning the gap. Germline loops: CDR1 MNHEY, CDR2 SMNVEV (reference sequence). The length of the CDR3 is 15 residues.

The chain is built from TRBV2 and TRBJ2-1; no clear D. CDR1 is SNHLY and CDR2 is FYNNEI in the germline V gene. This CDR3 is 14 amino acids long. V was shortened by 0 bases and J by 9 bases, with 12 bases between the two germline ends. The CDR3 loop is CASSEALRVGEQFF. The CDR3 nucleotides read TGTGCCAGCAGTGAAGCGCTTCGCGTCGGTGAGCAGTTCTTC. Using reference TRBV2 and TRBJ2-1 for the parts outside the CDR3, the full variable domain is EPEVTQTPSHQVTQMGQEVILRCVPISNHLYFYWYRQILGQKVEFLVSFYNNEISEKSEIFDDQFSVERPDGSNFTLKIRSTKLEDSAMYFCASSEALRVGEQFFGPGTRLTVL.

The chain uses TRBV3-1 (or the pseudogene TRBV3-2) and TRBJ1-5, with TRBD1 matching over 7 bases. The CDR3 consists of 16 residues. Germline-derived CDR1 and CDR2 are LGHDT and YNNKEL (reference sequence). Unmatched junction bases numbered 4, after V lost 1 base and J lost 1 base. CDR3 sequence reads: CASSQVTGLSNQPQHF. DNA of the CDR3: TGTGCCAGCAGCCAAGTGACAGGGCTGAGCAATCAGCCCCAGCATTTT.

CDR3 in amino acids: CASSLSGGYEQYF. The CDR3 DNA reads TGTGCCAGCAGCTTATCCGGTGGCTACGAGCAGTACTTC. The V and J genes are TRBV7-9 and TRBJ2-7; unclear D gene. Germline V gene data show CDR1 as SEHNR and CDR2 as FQNEAQ (reference sequence). The CDR3 spans 13 residues. The germline V and J ends were trimmed by 2 bases and 3 bases, with 8 bases remaining between them. The whole variable domain, filled in from reference TRBV7-9 and TRBJ2-7, reads DTGVSQNPRHKITKRGQNVTFRCDPISEHNRLYWYRQTLGQGPEFLTYFQNEAQLEKSRLLSDRFSAERPKGSFSTLEIQRTEQGDSAMYLCASSLSGGYEQYFGPGTRLTVT.

CDR3: CATGTSGDYEQYF. The CDR3 nucleotides read TGTGCCACCGGGACTAGCGGAGATTACGAGCAGTACTTC. The V gene is TRBV12-3 or TRBV12-4, the J gene TRBJ2-7; 11 bases agree with TRBD2. Trimming removed 10 bases from V and 4 bases from J; junction bases left unmatched: 6. CDR3 length equals 13 residues.

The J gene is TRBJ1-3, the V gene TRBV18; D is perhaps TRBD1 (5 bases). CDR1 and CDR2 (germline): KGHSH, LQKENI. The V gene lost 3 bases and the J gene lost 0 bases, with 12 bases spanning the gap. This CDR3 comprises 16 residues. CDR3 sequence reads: CASSPLTANSGNTIYF. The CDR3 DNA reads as TGTGCCAGCTCACCTCTGACAGCCAACTCTGGAAACACCATATATTTT.

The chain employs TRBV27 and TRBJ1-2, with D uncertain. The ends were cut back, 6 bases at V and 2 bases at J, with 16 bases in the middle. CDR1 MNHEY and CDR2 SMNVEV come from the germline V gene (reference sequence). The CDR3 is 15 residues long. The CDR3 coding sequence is TGTGCCAGCAGAGACCACAGCGGGGAAAACTATGGCTACACCTTC. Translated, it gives CASRDHSGENYGYTF.

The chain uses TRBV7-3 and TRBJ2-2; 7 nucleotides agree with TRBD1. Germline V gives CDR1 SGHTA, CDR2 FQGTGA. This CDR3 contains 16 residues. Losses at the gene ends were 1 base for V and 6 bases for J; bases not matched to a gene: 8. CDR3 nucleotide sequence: TGTGCCAGCAGCTTAATAGAGGGGGCACTCCCCGGGGAGCTGTTTTTT. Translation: CASSLIEGALPGELFF.

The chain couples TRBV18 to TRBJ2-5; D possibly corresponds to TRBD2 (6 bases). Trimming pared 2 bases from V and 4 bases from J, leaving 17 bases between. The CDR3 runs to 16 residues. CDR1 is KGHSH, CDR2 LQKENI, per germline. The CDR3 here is CASSPGRLEAGETQYF. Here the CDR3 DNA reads TGTGCCAGCTCACCAGGACGACTAGAGGCGGGAGAGACCCAGTACTTC.

CDR3 nucleotide sequence: TGTGCCAGCAGACGGGGGAATCAGCCCCAGCATTTT. Protein sequence: CASRRGNQPQHF. V and J are TRBV27 and TRBJ1-5; tentatively, D is TRBD1 (5 bases). Germline CDR1 reads MNHEY; CDR2 reads SMNVEV (reference sequence). This CDR3 contains 12 residues. Deletions cut 6 bases from V and 4 bases from J, with 7 bases between.